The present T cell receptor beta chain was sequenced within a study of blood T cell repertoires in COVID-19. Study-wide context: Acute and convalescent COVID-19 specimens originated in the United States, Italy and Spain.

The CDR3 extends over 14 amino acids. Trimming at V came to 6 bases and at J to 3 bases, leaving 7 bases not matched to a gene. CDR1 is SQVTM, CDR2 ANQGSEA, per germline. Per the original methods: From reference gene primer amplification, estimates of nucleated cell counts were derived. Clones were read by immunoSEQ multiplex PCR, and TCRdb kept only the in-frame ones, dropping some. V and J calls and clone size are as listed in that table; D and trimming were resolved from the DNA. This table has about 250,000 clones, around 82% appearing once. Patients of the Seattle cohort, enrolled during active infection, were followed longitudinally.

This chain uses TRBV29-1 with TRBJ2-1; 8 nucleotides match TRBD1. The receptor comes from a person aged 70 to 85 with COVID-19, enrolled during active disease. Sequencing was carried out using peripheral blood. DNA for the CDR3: TGCAGCGTGGAACAGGGGGGAAACTACAATGAGCAGTTCTTC. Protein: CSVEQGGNYNEQFF.